Following are 4 T cell receptor beta chains from one sample sequenced in a study of blood T cell repertoires in COVID-19. Produced via immunoSEQ multiplex PCR; TCRdb's table is partial and in-frame only. The sample has some 180,000 clones, around 90% seen once. The sample was peripheral blood. All receptors derive from a man over 45 with acute or convalescent COVID-19.

The chain has TRBV28 and TRBJ1-6, with 10 positions matching TRBD1. The V segment lost 3 bases and the J segment 0 bases; nucleotides outside the gene matches: 5. The CDR3 has 18 residues. Germline CDR1 reads MDHEN; CDR2 reads SYDVKM. DNA of the CDR3: TGTGCCAGCAGTTTTCGGTGGGACAGGGGCTCCTATAATTCACCCCTCCACTTT. It is translated as CASSFRWDRGSYNSPLHF. Together with reference TRBV28 and TRBJ1-6, the CDR3 gives the full variable domain: DVKVTQSSRYLVKRTGEKVFLECVQDMDHENMFWYRQDPGLGLRLIYFSYDVKMKEKGDIPEGYSVSREKKERFSLILESASTNQTSMYLCASSFRWDRGSYNSPLHFGNGTRLTVT.

The chain carries TRBV19 and TRBJ2-2; unclear D gene. Per germline, CDR1 LNHDA and CDR2 SQIVND (reference sequence). Trimming removed 4 bases from V and 2 bases from J, with 11 bases in between. The CDR3 is 15 residues long. The CDR3 protein is CASSSVAFNTGELFF. The CDR3 DNA sequence: TGTGCCAGTAGTAGCGTTGCTTTTAACACCGGGGAGCTGTTTTTT.

The genes are TRBV3-1 (or the pseudogene TRBV3-2) and TRBJ2-5, with D perhaps matching TRBD2 (6 bases). The CDR3 is 16 residues long. Germline-derived CDR1 and CDR2 are LGHDT and YNNKEL (reference sequence). V dropped 1 base and J dropped 2 bases, with 14 bases sitting between them. In nucleotides, the CDR3 is TGTGCCAGCAGCCAAGGGGGTAGCGGAACACAAGAGACCCAGTACTTC. Translated, it gives CASSQGGSGTQETQYF.

The V gene is TRBV5-1, the J gene TRBJ1-1; D not resolved. The length of the CDR3 is 14 residues. Trimming removed 7 bases at V and 4 bases at J, with 17 bases between. Germline V gene data show CDR1 as SGHRS and CDR2 as YFSETQ. The CDR3 loop reads CASPVSRGGTEAFF. CDR3 sequence (DNA): TGCGCCAGCCCGGTGAGTCGGGGAGGCACTGAAGCTTTCTTT. The variable domain in full, with the rest retrieved from reference TRBV5-1 and TRBJ1-1, is KAGVTQTPRYLIKTRGQQVTLSCSPISGHRSVSWYQQTPGQGLQFLFEYFSETQRNKGNFPGRFSGRQFSNSRSEMNVSTLELGDSALYLCASPVSRGGTEAFFGQGTRLTVV.